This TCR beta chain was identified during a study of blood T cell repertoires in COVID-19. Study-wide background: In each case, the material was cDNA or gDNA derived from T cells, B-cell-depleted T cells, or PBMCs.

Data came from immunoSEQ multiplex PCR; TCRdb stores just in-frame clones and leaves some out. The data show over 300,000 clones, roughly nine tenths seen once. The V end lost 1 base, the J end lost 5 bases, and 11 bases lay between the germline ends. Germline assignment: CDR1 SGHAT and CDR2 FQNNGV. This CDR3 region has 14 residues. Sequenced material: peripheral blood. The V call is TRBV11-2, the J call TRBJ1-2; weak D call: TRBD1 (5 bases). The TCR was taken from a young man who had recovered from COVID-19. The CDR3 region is CASSLGGDGYGYTF. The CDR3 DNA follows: TGTGCCAGCAGCTTAGGGGGGGACGGGTATGGCTACACCTTC.